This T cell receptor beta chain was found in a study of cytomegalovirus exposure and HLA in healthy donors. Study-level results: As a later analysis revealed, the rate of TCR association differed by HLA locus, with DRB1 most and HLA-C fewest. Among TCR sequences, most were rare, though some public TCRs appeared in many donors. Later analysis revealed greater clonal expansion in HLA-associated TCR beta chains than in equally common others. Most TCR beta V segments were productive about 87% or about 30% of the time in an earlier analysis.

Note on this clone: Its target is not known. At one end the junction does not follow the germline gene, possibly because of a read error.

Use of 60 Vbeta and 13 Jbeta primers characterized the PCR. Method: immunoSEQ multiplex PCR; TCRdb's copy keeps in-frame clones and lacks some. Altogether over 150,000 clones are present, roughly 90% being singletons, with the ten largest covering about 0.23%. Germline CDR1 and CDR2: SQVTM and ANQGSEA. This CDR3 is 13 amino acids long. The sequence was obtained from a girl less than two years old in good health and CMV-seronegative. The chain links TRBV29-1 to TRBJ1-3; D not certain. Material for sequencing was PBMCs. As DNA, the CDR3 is TGCAGCGTTGAAGCCGACGGTGGAGACACCATATATTTT. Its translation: CSVEADGGDTIYF.